This T cell receptor beta chain was found in a study of cytomegalovirus exposure and HLA in healthy donors. The study's findings and limits: Rates of TCR association differed by HLA locus in a later analysis, with DRB1 highest and HLA-C lowest.

Germline V gene lookup returns CDR1 SGHRS and CDR2 YFSETQ. Trimming took 0 bases from V and 4 from J, leaving 10 bases between them. This CDR3 has 14 amino acids. The PCR had 60 Vbeta and 13 Jbeta primers. Generated by immunoSEQ multiplex PCR, the TCRdb table keeps only in-frame clones and is missing some. Of roughly 43,000 clones in the sample, about 60% are singletons; the top ten hold 8.7%. Notes on this clone: Its antigen is still unknown.

The rearrangement uses TRBV5-1 and TRBJ1-1, with no clear D. The sequence derives from a human donor in good health. Sequencing was carried out using PBMCs. The CDR3 sequence: CASSLVSAGTEAFF. The CDR3 nucleotides are TGCGCCAGCAGCTTGGTCTCTGCGGGCACTGAAGCTTTCTTT.